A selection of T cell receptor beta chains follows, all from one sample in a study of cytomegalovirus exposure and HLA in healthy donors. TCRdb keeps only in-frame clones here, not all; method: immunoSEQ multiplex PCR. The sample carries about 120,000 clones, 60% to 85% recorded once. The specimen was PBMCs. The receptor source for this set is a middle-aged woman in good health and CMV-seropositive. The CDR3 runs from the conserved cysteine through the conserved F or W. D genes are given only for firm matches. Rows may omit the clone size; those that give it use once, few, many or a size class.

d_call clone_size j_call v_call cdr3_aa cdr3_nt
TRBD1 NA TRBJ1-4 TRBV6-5 CASSSRTGPNEKLFF TGTGCCAGCAGTTCCCGGACAGGGCCTAATGAAAAACTGTTTTTT
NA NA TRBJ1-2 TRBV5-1 CASSLSGGRFGYTF TGCGCCAGCAGCTTGTCCGGGGGGCGATTTGGCTACACCTTC
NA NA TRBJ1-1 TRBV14 CASSQGEGTEAFF TGTGCCAGCAGCCAAGGGGAGGGGACTGAAGCTTTCTTT
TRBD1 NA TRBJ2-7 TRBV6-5 CASSYSLGQGSEQYF TGTGCCAGCAGTTACTCGTTGGGACAGGGGTCCGAGCAGTACTTC
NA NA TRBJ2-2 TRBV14 CASSQVQGYGGELFF TGTGCCAGCAGCCAAGTACAGGGTTATGGCGGGGAGCTGTTTTTT
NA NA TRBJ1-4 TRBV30 CAWSEDREFEKLFF TGTGCCTGGAGCGAGGACAGAGAGTTTGAAAAACTGTTTTTT
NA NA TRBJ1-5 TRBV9 CASSVVRQYSNQPQHF TGTGCCAGCAGCGTAGTGAGACAGTATAGCAATCAGCCCCAGCATTTT
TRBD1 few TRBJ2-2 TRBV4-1 CASSPDLGQGGSAGELFF TGCGCCAGCAGCCCAGACTTGGGACAGGGGGGTTCGGCCGGGGAGCTGTTTTTT
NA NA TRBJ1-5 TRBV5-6 CASSLSGTVLSNQPQHF TGTGCCAGCAGCTTGAGCGGTACAGTTCTTAGCAATCAGCCCCAGCATTTT
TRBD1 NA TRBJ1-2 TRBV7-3 CASSPSGQGMGYGYTF TGTGCCAGCAGCCCGTCGGGACAGGGAATGGGCTATGGCTACACCTTC
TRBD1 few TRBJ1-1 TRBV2 CASSGRDRGHTEAFF TGTGCCAGCAGTGGACGGGACAGGGGTCACACTGAAGCTTTCTTT
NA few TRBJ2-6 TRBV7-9 CASSSWSSGANVLTF TGTGCCAGCAGCTCCTGGAGCTCTGGGGCCAACGTCCTGACTTTC
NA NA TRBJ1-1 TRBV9 CASSEGLLNTEAFF TGTGCCAGCAGCGAGGGACTCTTAAACACTGAAGCTTTCTTT
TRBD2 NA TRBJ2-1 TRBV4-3 CASSPRPPSGSYHEQFF TGCGCCAGCAGCCCTCGCCCCCCTAGCGGGAGTTATCATGAGCAGTTCTTC
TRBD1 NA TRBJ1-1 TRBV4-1 CASSQDPDRAGTEAFF TGCGCCAGCAGCCAAGATCCGGACAGGGCTGGCACTGAAGCTTTCTTT
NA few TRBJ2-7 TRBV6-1 CASSGVGTLIYEQYF TGTGCCAGCAGTGGGGTCGGGACACTCATCTACGAGCAGTACTTC
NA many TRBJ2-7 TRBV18 CASSPPAASAYEQYF TGTGCCAGCTCACCACCGGCAGCGTCCGCCTACGAGCAGTACTTC
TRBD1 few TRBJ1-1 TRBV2 CASSSQGGTEAFF TGTGCCAGCAGTTCACAGGGGGGCACTGAAGCTTTCTTT
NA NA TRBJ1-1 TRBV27 CASASWLGEAFF TGTGCCAGCGCTTCTTGGCTAGGCGAAGCTTTCTTT
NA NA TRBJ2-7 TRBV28 CASSHDSNSNEQYF TGTGCCAGCAGTCATGACAGTAATAGCAACGAGCAGTACTTC
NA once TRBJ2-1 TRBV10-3 CAISESTLYNEQFF TGTGCCATCAGTGAGTCGACTCTTTACAATGAGCAGTTCTTC
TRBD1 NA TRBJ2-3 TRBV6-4 CASSDSGTGRDTQYF TGTGCCAGCAGTGATTCCGGGACAGGGAGAGATACGCAGTATTTT
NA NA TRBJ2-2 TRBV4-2 CASSQAWRENTGELFF TGTGCCAGCAGCCAAGCTTGGCGGGAGAACACCGGGGAGCTGTTTTTT
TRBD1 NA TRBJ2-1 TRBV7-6 CASSGQGNNNEQFF TGTGCCAGCAGCGGACAGGGGAATAACAATGAGCAGTTCTTC
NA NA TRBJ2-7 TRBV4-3 CASSQDRQILYEQYF TGCGCCAGCAGCCAAGATCGACAGATCCTCTACGAGCAGTACTTC
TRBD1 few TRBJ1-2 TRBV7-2 CASSSVGGQGGYGYTF TGTGCCAGCAGCTCTGTGGGGGGACAGGGTGGCTATGGCTACACCTTC
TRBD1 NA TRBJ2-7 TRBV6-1 CASNVGTGGEQYF TGTGCCAGCAATGTCGGGACAGGGGGTGAGCAGTACTTC
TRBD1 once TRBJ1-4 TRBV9 CASSSPDRATNEKLFF TGTGCCAGCAGCTCCCCCGACAGGGCCACTAATGAAAAACTGTTTTTT
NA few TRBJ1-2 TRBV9 CASGPRGLYGYTF TGTGCCAGCGGGCCGAGAGGGCTCTATGGCTACACCTTC
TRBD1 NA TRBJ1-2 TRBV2 CASSVQTGGNYGYTF TGTGCCAGCAGTGTCCAGACAGGGGGGAACTATGGCTACACCTTC
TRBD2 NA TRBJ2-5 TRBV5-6 CASSLVAGETQYF TGTGCCAGCAGCTTAGTAGCGGGAGAGACCCAGTACTTC
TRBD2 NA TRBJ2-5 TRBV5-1 CASSLALRELIETQYF TGCGCCAGCAGCTTGGCCTTGCGGGAGCTTATTGAGACCCAGTACTTC
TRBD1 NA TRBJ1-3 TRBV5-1 CASSSGQGWDTIYF TGCGCCAGCAGCTCAGGACAGGGCTGGGACACCATATATTTT
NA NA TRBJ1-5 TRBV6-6 CASGSGDQPQHF TGTGCCAGCGGTTCCGGGGATCAGCCCCAGCATTTT
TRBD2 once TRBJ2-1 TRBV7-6 CASSFPLAGGPPNNEQFF TGTGCCAGCAGCTTCCCTCTAGCGGGGGGCCCCCCGAACAATGAGCAGTTCTTC
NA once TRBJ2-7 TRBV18 CASSPLNSQLEQYF TGTGCCAGCTCACCACTTAACAGTCAACTGGAGCAGTACTTC
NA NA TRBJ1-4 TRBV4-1 CASSQDGKTGDLRSEKLFF TGCGCCAGCAGCCAAGATGGGAAGACAGGCGATCTCCGGAGTGAAAAACTGTTTTTT
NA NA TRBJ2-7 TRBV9 CASSVDPGDYEQYF TGTGCCAGCAGCGTAGATCCAGGGGACTACGAGCAGTACTTC
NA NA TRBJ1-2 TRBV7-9 CASSLAIRDFDGYTF TGTGCCAGCAGCTTAGCAATAAGGGACTTTGATGGCTACACCTTC
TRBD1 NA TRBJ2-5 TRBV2 CASSDDRGPETQYF TGTGCCAGCAGTGATGACAGGGGGCCTGAGACCCAGTACTTC
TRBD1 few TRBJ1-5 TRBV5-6 CASSLAKGTGLKPQHF TGTGCCAGCAGCTTGGCCAAAGGGACAGGCCTTAAGCCCCAGCATTTT
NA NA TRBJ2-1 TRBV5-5 CASSLLFHGGVGDNEQFF TGTGCCAGCAGCTTGCTTTTTCATGGCGGGGTAGGCGACAATGAGCAGTTCTTC
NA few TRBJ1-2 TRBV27 CASSSTAGDGYTF TGTGCCAGCAGTTCCACCGCAGGGGACGGCTACACCTTC
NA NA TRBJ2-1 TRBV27 CASGTGGRDEQFF TGTGCCAGCGGAACAGGTGGAAGGGATGAGCAGTTCTTC
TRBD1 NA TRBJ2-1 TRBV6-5 CASRDRVQGNEQFF TGTGCCAGCAGGGACAGGGTCCAGGGCAATGAGCAGTTCTTC
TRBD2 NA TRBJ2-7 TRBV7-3 CASSPSGGYEQYF TGTGCCAGCAGCCCCTCGGGGGGGTACGAGCAGTACTTC
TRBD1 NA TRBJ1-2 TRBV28 CASSLYLIGGGYTF TGTGCCAGCAGTTTATATTTGATAGGGGGCGGCTACACCTTC
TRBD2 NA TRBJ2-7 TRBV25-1 CASSKPGTSGHRDEQYF TGTGCCAGCAGTAAACCCGGGACTAGCGGGCATCGAGACGAGCAGTACTTC
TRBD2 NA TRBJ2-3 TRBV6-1 CASSDTGLAGGGDTQYF TGTGCCAGCAGTGATACCGGACTAGCGGGGGGGGGAGATACGCAGTATTTT
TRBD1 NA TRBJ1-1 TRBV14 CASSHGTGNTEAFF TGTGCCAGCAGCCACGGGACAGGGAACACTGAAGCTTTCTTT
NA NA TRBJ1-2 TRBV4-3 CASSQAGLANYGYTF TGCGCCAGCAGCCAAGCAGGGCTGGCCAACTATGGCTACACCTTC